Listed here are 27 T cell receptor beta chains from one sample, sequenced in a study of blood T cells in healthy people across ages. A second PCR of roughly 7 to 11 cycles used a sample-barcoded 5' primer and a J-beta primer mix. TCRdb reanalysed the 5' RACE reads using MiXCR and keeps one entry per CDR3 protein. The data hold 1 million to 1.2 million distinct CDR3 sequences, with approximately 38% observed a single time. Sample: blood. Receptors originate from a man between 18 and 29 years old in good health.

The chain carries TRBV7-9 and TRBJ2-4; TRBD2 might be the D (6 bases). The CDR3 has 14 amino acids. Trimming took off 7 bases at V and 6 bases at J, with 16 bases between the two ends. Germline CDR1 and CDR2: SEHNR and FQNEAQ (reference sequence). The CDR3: CASTYGQGGNIQYF. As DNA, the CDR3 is TGTGCCAGCACCTACGGGCAGGGAGGAAACATTCAGTACTTC.

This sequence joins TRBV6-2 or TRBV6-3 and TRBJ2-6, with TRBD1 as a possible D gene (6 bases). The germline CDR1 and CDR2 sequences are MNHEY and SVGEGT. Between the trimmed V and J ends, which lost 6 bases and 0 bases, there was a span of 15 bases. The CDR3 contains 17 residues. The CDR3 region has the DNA TGTGCCAGCAGGCACAGGGAACGTTCCTCTGGGGCCAACGTCCTGACTTTC. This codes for CASRHRERSSGANVLTF.

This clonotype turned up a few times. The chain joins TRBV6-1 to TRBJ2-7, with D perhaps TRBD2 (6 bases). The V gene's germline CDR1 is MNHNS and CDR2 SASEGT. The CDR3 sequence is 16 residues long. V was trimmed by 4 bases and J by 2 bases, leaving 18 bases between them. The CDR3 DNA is TGTGCCAGCAGTGCCGATCAGGGACTCGATACCTACGAGCAGTACTTC. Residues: CASSADQGLDTYEQYF.

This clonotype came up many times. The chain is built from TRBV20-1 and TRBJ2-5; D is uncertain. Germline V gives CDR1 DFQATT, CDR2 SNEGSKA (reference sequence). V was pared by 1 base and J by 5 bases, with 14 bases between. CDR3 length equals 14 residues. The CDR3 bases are TGCAGTGCTAGAGGTCTAGACGGCCGGGAGACCCAGTACTTC. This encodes CSARGLDGRETQYF.

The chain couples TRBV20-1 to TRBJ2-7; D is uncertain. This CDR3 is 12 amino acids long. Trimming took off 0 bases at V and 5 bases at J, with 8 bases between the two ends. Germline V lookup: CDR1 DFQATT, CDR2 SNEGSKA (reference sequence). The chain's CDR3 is CSAREQPHEQYF. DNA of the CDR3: TGCAGTGCTAGAGAGCAACCCCACGAGCAGTACTTC.

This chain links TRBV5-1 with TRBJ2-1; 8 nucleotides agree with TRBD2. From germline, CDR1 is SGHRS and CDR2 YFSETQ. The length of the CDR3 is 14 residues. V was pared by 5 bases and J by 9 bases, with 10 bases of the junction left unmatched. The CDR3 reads CASSRAGAVAEQFF. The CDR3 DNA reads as TGCGCCAGCAGTCGAGCGGGGGCCGTGGCTGAGCAGTTCTTC.

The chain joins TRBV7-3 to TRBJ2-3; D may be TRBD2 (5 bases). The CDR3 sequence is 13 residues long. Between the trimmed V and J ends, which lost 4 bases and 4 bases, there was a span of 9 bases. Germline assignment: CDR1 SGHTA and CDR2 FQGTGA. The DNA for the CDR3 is TGTGCCAGCAGCTCTTCGGGGTCAGATACGCAGTATTTT. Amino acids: CASSSSGSDTQYF. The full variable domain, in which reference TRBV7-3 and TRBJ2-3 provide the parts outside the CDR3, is GAGVSQTPSNKVTEKGKYVELRCDPISGHTALYWYRQSLGQGPEFLIYFQGTGAADDSGLPNDRFFAVRPEGSVSTLKIQRTERGDSAVYLCASSSSGSDTQYFGPGTRLTVL.

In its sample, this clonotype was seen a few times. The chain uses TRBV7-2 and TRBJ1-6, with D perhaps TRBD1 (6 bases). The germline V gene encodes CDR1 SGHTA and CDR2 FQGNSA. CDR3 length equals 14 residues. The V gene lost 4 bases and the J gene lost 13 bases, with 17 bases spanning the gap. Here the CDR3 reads CASSYAEQGLPLHF. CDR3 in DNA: TGTGCCAGCAGCTATGCTGAACAGGGTCTCCCCCTCCACTTT.

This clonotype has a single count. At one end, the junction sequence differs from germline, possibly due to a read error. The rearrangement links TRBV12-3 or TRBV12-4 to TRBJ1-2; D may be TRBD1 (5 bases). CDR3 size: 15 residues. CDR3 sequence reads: CTSRPQGVPVYGYTF. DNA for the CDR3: TGTACCAGCAGACCCCAGGGAGTCCCTGTCTATGGCTACACCTTC.

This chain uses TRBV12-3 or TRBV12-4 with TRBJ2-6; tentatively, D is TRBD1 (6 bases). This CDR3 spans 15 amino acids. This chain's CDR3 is CAATGLVTGANVLTF. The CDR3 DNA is TGTGCGGCGACAGGTCTAGTAACTGGGGCCAACGTCCTGACTTTC.

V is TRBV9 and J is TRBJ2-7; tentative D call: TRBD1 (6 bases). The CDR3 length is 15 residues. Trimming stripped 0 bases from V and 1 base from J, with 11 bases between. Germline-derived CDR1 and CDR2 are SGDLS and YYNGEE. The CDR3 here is CASSVGTDPSYEQYF. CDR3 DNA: TGTGCCAGCAGCGTAGGGACAGATCCTTCCTACGAGCAGTACTTC.

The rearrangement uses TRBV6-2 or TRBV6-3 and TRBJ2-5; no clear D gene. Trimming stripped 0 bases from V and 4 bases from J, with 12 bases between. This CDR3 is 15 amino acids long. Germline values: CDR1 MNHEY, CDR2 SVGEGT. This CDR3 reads CASSYSYEGIETQYF. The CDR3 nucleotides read TGTGCCAGCAGTTACTCGTACGAAGGGATAGAGACCCAGTACTTC.

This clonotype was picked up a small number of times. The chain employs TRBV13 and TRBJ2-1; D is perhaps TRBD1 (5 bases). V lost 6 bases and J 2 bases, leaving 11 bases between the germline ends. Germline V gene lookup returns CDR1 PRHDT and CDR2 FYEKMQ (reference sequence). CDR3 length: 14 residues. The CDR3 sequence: CASSKGRPYNEQFF. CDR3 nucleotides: TGTGCCAGCAGTAAGGGGCGCCCCTACAATGAGCAGTTCTTC.

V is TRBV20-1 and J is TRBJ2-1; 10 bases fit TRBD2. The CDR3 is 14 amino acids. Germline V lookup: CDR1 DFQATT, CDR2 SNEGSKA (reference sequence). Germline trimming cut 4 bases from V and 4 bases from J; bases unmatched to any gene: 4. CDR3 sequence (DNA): TGCAGTGCTAAGCCGGGACTAGCGTACAATGAGCAGTTCTTC. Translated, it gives CSAKPGLAYNEQFF.

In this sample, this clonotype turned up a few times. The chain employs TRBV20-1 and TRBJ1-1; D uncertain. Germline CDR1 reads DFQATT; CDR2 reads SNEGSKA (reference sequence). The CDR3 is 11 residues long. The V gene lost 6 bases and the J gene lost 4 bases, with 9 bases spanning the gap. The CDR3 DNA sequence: TGCAGTGCAAACTGGGGCACTGAAGCTTTCTTT. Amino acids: CSANWGTEAFF.

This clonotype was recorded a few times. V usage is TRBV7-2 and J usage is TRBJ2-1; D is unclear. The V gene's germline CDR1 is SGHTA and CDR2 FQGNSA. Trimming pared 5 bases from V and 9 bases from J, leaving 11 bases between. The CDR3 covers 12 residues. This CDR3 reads CASSPSGGEQFF. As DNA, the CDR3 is TGTGCCAGCAGCCCCTCCGGTGGTGAGCAGTTCTTC.

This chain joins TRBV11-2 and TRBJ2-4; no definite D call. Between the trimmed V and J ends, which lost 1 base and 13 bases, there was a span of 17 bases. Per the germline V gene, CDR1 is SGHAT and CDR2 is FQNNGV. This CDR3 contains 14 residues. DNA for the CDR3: TGTGCCAGCAGCTTAGGTTGGTCAGGAATTGAGCAGTACTTC. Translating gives CASSLGWSGIEQYF.

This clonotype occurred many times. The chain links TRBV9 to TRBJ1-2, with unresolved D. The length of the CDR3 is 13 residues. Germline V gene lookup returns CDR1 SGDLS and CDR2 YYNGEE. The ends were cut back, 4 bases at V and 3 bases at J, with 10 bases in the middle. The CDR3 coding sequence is TGTGCCAGCAGCCCCTCCCATGACTATGGCTACACCTTC. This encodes CASSPSHDYGYTF.

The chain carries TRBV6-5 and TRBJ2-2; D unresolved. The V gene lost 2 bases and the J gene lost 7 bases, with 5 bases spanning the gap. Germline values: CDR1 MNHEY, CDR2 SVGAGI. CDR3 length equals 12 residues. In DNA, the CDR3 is TGTGCCAGCAGTTACACGCTCGGGGAGCTGTTTTTT. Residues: CASSYTLGELFF.

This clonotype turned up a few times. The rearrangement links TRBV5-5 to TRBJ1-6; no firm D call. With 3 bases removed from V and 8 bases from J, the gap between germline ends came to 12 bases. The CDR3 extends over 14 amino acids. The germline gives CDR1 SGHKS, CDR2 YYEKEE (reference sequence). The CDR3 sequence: CASSSGRVDSPLHF. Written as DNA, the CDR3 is TGTGCCAGCAGCTCGGGGAGGGTTGATTCACCCCTCCACTTT.

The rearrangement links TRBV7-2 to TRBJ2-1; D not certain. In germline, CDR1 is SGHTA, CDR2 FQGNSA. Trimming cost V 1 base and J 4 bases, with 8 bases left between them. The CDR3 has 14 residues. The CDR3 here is CASSLGVNYNEQFF. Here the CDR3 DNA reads TGTGCCAGCAGCTTAGGGGTTAATTACAATGAGCAGTTCTTC.

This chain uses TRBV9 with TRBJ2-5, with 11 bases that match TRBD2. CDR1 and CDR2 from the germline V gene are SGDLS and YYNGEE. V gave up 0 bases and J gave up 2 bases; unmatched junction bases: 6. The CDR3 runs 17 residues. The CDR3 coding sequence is TGTGCCAGCAGCGTAGGGTCCGGGACTAGCGGACAAGAGACCCAGTACTTC. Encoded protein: CASSVGSGTSGQETQYF.

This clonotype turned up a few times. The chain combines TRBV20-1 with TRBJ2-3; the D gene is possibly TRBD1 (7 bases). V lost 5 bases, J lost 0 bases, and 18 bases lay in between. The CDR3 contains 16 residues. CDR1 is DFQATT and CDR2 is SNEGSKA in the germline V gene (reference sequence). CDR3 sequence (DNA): TGCAGTGCTCTAGCTTTGCGGGACAGTAGCACAGATACGCAGTATTTT. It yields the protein CSALALRDSSTDTQYF.

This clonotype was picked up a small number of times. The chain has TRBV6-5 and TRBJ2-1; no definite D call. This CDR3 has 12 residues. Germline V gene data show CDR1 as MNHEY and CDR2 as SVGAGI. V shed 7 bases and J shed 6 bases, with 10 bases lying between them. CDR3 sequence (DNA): TGTGCCAGCACCAACCCAAGCAATGAGCAGTTCTTC. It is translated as CASTNPSNEQFF.

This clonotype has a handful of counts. The CDR3 DNA is TGTGCCAGCAGCGTAGGAGGGGAGGCCTACAATGAGCAGTTCTTC. This encodes CASSVGGEAYNEQFF. The chain links TRBV9 to TRBJ2-1; tentatively, D is TRBD2 (6 bases). Looked up from germline, CDR1 is SGDLS and CDR2 is YYNGEE. This CDR3 contains 15 residues. Trimming took 0 bases from V and 2 from J, leaving 9 bases between them.

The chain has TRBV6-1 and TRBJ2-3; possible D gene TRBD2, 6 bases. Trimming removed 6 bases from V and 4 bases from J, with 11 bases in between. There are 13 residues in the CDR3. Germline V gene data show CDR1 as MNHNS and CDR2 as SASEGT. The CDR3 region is CASSGSKSDTQYF. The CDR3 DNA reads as TGTGCCAGCAGCGGGAGTAAGTCAGATACGCAGTATTTT.

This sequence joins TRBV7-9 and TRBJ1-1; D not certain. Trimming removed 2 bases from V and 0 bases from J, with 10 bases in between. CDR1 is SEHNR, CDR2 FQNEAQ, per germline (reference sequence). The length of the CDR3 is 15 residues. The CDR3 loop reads CASSLPPVVNTEAFF. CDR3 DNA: TGTGCCAGCAGCTTACCCCCAGTAGTGAACACTGAAGCTTTCTTT.